This T cell receptor beta chain was found in a study of Ad26.COV2.S vaccination and SARS-CoV-2 variants. As for the study in general: COV1001, an Ad26.COV2.S trial, supplied this vaccine-arm donor. By the intramuscular route, Ad26.COV2.S was given once, or twice 56 days apart.

Details on this clone: The antigen is unknown.

TCRdb keeps only in-frame clones here, not all; method: immunoSEQ multiplex PCR. The repertoire holds hundreds of thousands of clones, with roughly 84% as singletons. The CDR3 length is 13 residues. J was trimmed by 6 bases and V by 4 bases; bases with no gene match: 5. Germline CDR1 reads GTSNPN; CDR2 reads SVGIG (reference sequence). General study results and limits: There was reportedly substantial breadth in spike-specific CD8+ and CD4+ T cell responses after vaccination.

Described treatment: some 19 received Ad26.COV2.S at low or high dose, single or two shots; roughly five received placebo; per-sample allocation not given. All samples were drawn on day 63, counting from the first vaccine or placebo injection. The specimen was peripheral blood, collected in a trial of Ad26.COV2.S vaccine versus placebo. This TCR was recovered from a person aged 18-60 years who received the Ad26.COV2.S COVID-19 vaccine or a placebo. The chain is built from TRBV30 and TRBJ2-2; 7 bases fit TRBD2. CDR3 sequence reads: CAWMGLAAGELFF. The CDR3, as DNA: TGTGCCTGGATGGGGCTAGCGGCCGGGGAGCTGTTTTTT.